In its sample, the clone carrying this TCR beta chain was seen once. These data come from a study of blood T cell repertoires in COVID-19. Study at large: Sites across the United States, Italy and Spain contributed samples from acute and convalescent COVID-19. The analysed material was cDNA or gDNA that came from T cells, B-cell-depleted T cells, or PBMCs.

In the source study's methods: Nucleated cell number was recorded as an estimate derived from reference gene primer amplification. This table comes from immunoSEQ multiplex PCR, and its TCRdb copy is limited to in-frame clones, with some not included. The DNA gave D and trimming, while V, J and clone size come from that table. The repertoire holds about 90,000 clones, just under 85% seen once, with 10% to 15% in the top ten. CDR3 length: 15 amino acids. The V gene end was trimmed by 3 bases and the J gene end by 8 bases; junction bases not matched to a gene: 9. Germline V CDR1 and CDR2: SGHNT, YYREEE (reference sequence).

The chain carries TRBV5-4 and TRBJ2-1; TRBD2 aligns across 9 bases. This TCR was recovered from a woman in her 70s with active or convalescent COVID-19. Material: peripheral blood. The CDR3 DNA reads TGTGCCAGCAGCTCGGGAGGGACTAGCCGGGATGAGCAGTTCTTC. Protein sequence: CASSSGGTSRDEQFF.